This TCR beta chain was profiled in a study of neurological immune-mediated disorders. Trimming left V 8 bases short and J 0 bases short, with 8 bases between. The CDR3 sequence is 13 residues long. This sample's time point: longitudinal time-point 3. For the unsorted libraries, 2 million PBMCs stored at -80 C served as input. With 10-nucleotide random UMIs included, cDNA was synthesized by 5'RACE. TCRdb passed the 5' RACE reads through MiXCR, listing each CDR3 protein once. The table shows 43,000 or so distinct CDR3 sequences, with roughly 13% occurring only once. Study results and caveats: HTLV-1-associated myelopathy showed the most TCR clonal expansion; multiple sclerosis the least, below healthy controls.

In this sample, this clonotype turned up many times. Its antigen is undetermined. This clonotype was sampled from a man under 40 in good health. The rearrangement uses TRBV12-3 or TRBV12-4 and TRBJ1-3, with D hard to call. Sequencing was performed on PBMCs. The CDR3: CASEDSSGNTIYF. The CDR3 nucleotides are TGTGCCAGCGAGGACTCCTCTGGAAACACCATATATTTT.